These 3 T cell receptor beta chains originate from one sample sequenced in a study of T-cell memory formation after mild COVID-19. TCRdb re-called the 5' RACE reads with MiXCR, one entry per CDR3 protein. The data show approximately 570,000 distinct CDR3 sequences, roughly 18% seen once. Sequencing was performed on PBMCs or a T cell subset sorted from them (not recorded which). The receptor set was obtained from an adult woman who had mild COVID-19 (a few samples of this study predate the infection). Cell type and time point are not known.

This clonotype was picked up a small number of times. CDR3 bases: TGTGCCAGCAGTGGAGGGACGTATACGCAGTATTTT. Residues: CASSGGTYTQYF. The chain employs TRBV9 and TRBJ2-3; D might be TRBD2 (6 bases). This CDR3 is built from 12 residues. V was trimmed by 5 bases and J by 7 bases, leaving 11 bases between them. Per germline, CDR1 SGDLS and CDR2 YYNGEE.

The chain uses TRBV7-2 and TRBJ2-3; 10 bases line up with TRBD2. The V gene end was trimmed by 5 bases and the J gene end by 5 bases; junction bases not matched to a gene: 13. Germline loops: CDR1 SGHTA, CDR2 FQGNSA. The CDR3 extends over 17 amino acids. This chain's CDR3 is CASSVRSGRARRDTQYF. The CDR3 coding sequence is TGTGCCAGCAGCGTACGAAGCGGGAGGGCCAGGAGAGATACGCAGTATTTT.

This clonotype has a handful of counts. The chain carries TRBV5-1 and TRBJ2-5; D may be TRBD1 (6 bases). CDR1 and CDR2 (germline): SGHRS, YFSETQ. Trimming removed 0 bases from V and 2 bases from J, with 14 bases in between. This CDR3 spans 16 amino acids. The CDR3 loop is CASSLESGAGQETQYF. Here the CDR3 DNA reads TGCGCCAGCAGCTTGGAGTCAGGGGCCGGGCAAGAGACCCAGTACTTC.